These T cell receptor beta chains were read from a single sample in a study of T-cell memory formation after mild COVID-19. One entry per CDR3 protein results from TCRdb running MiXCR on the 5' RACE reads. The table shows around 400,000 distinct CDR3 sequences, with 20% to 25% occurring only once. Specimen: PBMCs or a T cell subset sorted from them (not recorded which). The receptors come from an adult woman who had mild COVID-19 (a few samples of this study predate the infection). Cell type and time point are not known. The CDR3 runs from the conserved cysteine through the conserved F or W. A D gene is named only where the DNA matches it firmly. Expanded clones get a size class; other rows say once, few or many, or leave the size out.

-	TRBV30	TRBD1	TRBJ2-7	CAWSQTGNYEQYF	TGTGCCTGGAGCCAGACAGGGAATTACGAGCAGTACTTC
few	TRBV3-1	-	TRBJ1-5	CASSQGTQPQHF	TGTGCCAGCAGCCAAGGGACCCAGCCCCAGCATTTT
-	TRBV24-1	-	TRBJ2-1	CATSDLGYRGGNEQFF	TGTGCCACCAGTGATTTGGGTTACAGGGGGGGAAATGAGCAGTTCTTC
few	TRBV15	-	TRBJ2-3	CATSETSTDTQYF	TGTGCCACCAGCGAGACTAGCACAGATACGCAGTATTTT
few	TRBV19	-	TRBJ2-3	CASSEAVSTDTQYF	TGTGCCAGTAGTGAGGCAGTGAGCACAGATACGCAGTATTTT
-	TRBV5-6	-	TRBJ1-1	CASSHSTGLFAEAFF	TGTGCCAGCAGCCATTCGACTGGGTTGTTCGCTGAAGCTTTCTTT
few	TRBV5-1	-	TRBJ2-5	CASRLGPGSQETQYF	TGCGCCAGCAGATTAGGACCCGGGAGCCAAGAGACCCAGTACTTC
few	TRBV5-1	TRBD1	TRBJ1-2	CASSRNRGRGYTF	TGCGCCAGCAGCCGGAACAGGGGGCGAGGCTACACCTTC
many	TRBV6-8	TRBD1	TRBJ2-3	CASSPDRGSTDTQYF	TGTGCCAGCAGTCCCGACAGGGGGAGCACAGATACGCAGTATTTT
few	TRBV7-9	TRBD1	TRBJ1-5	CASSLQGKPQHF	TGTGCCAGCAGCCTACAGGGGAAGCCCCAGCATTTT
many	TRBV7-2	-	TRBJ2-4	CASSQSRVLNIQYF	TGTGCCAGCAGCCAATCCCGGGTTCTAAACATTCAGTACTTC
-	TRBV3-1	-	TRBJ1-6	CASSQDPNSPLHF	TGTGCCAGCAGCCAGGACCCTAATTCACCCCTCCACTTT
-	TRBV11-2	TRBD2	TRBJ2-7	CDSSLVLAGEQYF	TGTGACAGCAGCTTAGTGCTAGCGGGCGAGCAGTACTTC
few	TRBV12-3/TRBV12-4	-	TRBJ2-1	CASSLAGTGTSEQFF	TGTGCCAGCAGTTTAGCTGGGACCGGGACGAGTGAGCAGTTCTTC
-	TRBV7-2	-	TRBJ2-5	CASSPRGGNINLKYF	TGTGCCAGCAGCCCCAGAGGCGGGAACATAAATCTGAAGTACTTC
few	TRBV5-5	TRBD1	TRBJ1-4	CASSRGTARNEKLFF	TGTGCCAGCAGCAGAGGGACAGCGAGAAATGAAAAACTGTTTTTT
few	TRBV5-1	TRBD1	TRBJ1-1	CASRWGQGGTEAFF	TGCGCCAGCAGATGGGGACAGGGGGGCACTGAAGCTTTCTTT
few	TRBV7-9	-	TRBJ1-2	CASSGVRPTYTF	TGTGCCAGCAGCGGTGTGCGGCCAACCTACACCTTC
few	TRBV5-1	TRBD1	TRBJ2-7	CASSLGQGALYEQYF	TGCGCCAGCAGCTTGGGACAGGGGGCTTTATACGAGCAGTACTTC
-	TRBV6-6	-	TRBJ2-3	CASSWEYTDTQYF	TGTGCCAGCTCTTGGGAGTACACAGATACGCAGTATTTT